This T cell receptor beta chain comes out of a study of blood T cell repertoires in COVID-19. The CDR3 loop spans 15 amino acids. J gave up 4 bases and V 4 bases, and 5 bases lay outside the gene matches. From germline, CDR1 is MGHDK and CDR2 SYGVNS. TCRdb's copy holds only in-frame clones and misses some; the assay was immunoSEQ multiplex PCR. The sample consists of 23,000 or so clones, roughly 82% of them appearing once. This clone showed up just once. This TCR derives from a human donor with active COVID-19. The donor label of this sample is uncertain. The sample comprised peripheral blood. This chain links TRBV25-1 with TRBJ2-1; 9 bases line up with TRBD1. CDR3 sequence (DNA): TGTGCCAGCAGTGCCCCGGGACAGGGATACAATGAGCAGTTCTTC. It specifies CASSAPGQGYNEQFF.